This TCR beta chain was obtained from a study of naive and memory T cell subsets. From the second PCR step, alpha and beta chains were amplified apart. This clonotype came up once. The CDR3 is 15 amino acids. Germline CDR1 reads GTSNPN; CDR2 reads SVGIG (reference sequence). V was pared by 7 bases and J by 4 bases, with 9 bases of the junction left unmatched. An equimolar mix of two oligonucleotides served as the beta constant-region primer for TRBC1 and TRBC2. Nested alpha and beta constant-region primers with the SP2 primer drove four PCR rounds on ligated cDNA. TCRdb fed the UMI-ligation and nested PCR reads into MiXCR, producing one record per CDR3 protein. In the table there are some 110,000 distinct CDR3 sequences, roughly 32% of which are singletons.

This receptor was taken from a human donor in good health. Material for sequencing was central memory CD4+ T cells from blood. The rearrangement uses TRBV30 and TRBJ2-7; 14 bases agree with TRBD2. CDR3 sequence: CAFTGTSGSRYEQYF. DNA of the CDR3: TGTGCCTTTACCGGGACTAGCGGGAGCAGGTACGAGCAGTACTTC.